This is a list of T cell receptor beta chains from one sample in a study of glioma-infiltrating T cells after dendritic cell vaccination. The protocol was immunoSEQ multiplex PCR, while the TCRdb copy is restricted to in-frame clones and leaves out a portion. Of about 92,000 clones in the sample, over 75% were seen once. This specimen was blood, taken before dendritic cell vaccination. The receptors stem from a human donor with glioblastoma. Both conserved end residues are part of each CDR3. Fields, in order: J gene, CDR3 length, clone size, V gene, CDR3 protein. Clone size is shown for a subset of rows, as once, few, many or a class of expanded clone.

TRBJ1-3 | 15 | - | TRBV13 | CASSPARKPGNTIYF
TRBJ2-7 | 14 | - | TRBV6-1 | CASSDSGGPLEQYF
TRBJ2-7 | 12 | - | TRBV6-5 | CASSPGNYEQYF
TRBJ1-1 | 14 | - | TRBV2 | CASSPLQTNTEAFF
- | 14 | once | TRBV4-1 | CASSQGRGSYEQYF
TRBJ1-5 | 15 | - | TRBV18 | CASSSGVYSNQPQHF
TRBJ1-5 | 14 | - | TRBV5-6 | CASSLGVREQPQHF
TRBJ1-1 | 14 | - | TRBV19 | CASSIGSRNTEAFF
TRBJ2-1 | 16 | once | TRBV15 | CATSTSSGGADNEQFF
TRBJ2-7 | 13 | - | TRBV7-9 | CASVVGLAHEQYF
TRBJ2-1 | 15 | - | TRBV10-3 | CAIRGTGSSYNEQFF
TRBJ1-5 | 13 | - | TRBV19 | CASRQHGNQPQHF
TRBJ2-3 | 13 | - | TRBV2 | CASNRGFTDTQYF
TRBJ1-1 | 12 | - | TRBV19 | CASSWAFNEAFF
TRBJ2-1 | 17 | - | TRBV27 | CASSSQPLAESYNEQFF
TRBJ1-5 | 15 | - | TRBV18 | CASSPPGGSNQPQHF
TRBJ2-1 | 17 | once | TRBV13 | CASSTIQGIRNYNEQFF
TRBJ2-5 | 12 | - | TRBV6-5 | CASPPGIGTQYF
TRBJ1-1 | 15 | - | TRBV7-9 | CASRESRTGGTEAFF
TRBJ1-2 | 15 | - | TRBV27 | CASSLGWDRGVGYTF
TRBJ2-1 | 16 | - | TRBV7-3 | CASSLSISGTYNEQFF
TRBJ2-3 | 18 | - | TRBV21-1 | CASSKGLAGGFCTDTQYF